This is a list of T cell receptor beta chains from one sample in a study of CD8+ T cells in alopecia areata. The method was immunoSEQ multiplex PCR; TCRdb's version includes in-frame clones alone and lacks a portion of them. This sample carries roughly 20,000 clones, roughly 60% of them seen once, and the ten largest clones take 4.5% to 5.5%. The sequenced material came from CD4+ Tregs sorted from blood. These receptors all stem from a human donor with alopecia areata. Both conserved end residues are part of each CDR3. D genes are given only for firm matches. Clone size is stated in some rows and not others, as once, few, many or a class when expanded.

V gene	D gene	J gene	clone size	CDR3 protein	CDR3 DNA
TRBV2	-	TRBJ2-1	few	CASTDRNEQFF	TGTGCCAGCACAGACCGAAATGAGCAGTTCTTC
TRBV27	TRBD1	TRBJ2-7	-	CASSFDRVGEQYF	TGTGCCAGCAGTTTTGACAGGGTAGGTGAGCAGTACTTC
TRBV5-1	-	TRBJ2-3	-	CASSLIGAGDTQYF	TGCGCCAGCAGCTTGATAGGGGCGGGAGATACGCAGTATTTT
TRBV7-2	-	TRBJ1-4	-	CASRSGGEGEKLFF	TGTGCCAGCAGAAGCGGGGGAGAGGGTGAAAAACTGTTTTTT
TRBV11-3	-	TRBJ1-6	-	CASSLDSWDGDSPLHF	TGTGCCAGCAGCTTAGATTCCTGGGACGGGGATTCACCCCTCCACTTT
TRBV5-8	-	TRBJ2-5	-	CASGGPWETQYF	TGTGCCAGCGGGGGCCCTTGGGAGACCCAGTACTTC
TRBV6-5	TRBD2	TRBJ2-7	-	CASSYSRTSGRYEQYF	TGTGCCAGCAGTTACTCGAGGACTAGCGGAAGGTACGAGCAGTACTTC
TRBV4-3	-	TRBJ2-7	-	CASSQSLSGVPYEQYF	TGCGCCAGCAGCCAATCCCTTTCGGGAGTCCCCTACGAGCAGTACTTC
TRBV7-2	-	TRBJ2-7	few	CASSLDRGEQYF	TGTGCCAGCAGCTTAGACCGGGGGGAGCAGTACTTC
TRBV29-1	-	TRBJ1-4	-	CSVAQNEKLFF	TGCAGCGTTGCACAAAATGAAAAACTGTTTTTT
TRBV5-4	TRBD2	TRBJ2-5	-	CASSLVGLEGETQYF	TGTGCCAGCAGCTTGGTTGGACTAGAGGGAGAGACCCAGTACTTC
TRBV30	-	TRBJ1-1	-	CAWSTPPVRGFFEAFF	TGTGCCTGGAGTACCCCCCCGGTTCGGGGGTTTTTTGAAGCTTTCTTT
TRBV25-1	TRBD2	TRBJ2-2	-	CARTPSTSGKHTGELFF	TGTGCCAGAACCCCCTCAACTAGCGGGAAACACACCGGGGAGCTGTTTTTT
TRBV5-1	-	TRBJ2-1	-	CASALGQADYNEQFF	TGCGCCAGCGCCCTGGGCCAGGCAGACTACAATGAGCAGTTCTTC
TRBV6-4	-	TRBJ2-1	few	CASILLKGLGRRLEQFF	TGTGCCAGCATCCTTTTAAAGGGACTGGGGAGAAGGTTGGAGCAGTTCTTC
TRBV7-6	-	TRBJ2-5	-	CASSLNPRTQYF	TGTGCCAGCAGCTTAAATCCTCGGACCCAGTACTTC
TRBV10-3	-	TRBJ1-1	-	CAISEGQTEAFF	TGTGCCATTTCTGAGGGTCAGACTGAAGCTTTCTTT
TRBV20-1	-	TRBJ2-5	few	CSAQGLETQYF	TGCAGTGCCCAGGGGTTGGAGACCCAGTACTTC
TRBV29-1	TRBD2	TRBJ2-1	-	CSVVAGHEQFF	TGCAGCGTTGTAGCGGGGCATGAGCAGTTCTTC
TRBV15	-	TRBJ2-7	-	CATSREARTYEQYF	TGTGCCACCAGCAGAGAAGCGCGGACCTACGAGCAGTACTTC
TRBV28	-	TRBJ1-5	-	CASSSHGVRQPQHF	TGTGCCAGCAGTTCTCATGGGGTTAGGCAGCCCCAGCATTTT
TRBV7-9	-	TRBJ1-1	once	CASSLRQTEAFF	TGTGCCAGCAGCTTAAGGCAGACAGAAGCTTTCTTT
TRBV7-2	-	TRBJ2-3	-	CASSLEGRTQYF	TGTGCCAGCAGCTTAGAGGGAAGAACGCAGTATTTT
TRBV28	-	TRBJ2-7	once	CASSLIQIQTDEQYF	TGTGCCAGCAGTCTCATACAGATCCAGACGGACGAGCAGTACTTC
TRBV5-1	TRBD1	TRBJ2-3	-	CASSFDRGATDTQYF	TGCGCCAGCAGCTTCGACAGGGGAGCCACAGATACGCAGTATTTT
TRBV19	-	TRBJ1-5	-	CASTTAYSNQPQHF	TGTGCCAGTACAACAGCTTATAGCAATCAGCCCCAGCATTTT
TRBV27	TRBD1	TRBJ2-2	-	CASSSLGQGGGELFF	TGTGCCAGCAGTTCCCTAGGACAGGGAGGCGGGGAGCTGTTTTTT
TRBV28	-	TRBJ2-1	once	CASSFGDYNEQFF	TGTGCCAGCAGTTTCGGGGACTACAATGAGCAGTTCTTC
TRBV29-1	-	TRBJ2-5	few	CSVDGQGRETQYF	TGCAGCGTTGATGGGCAGGGAAGGGAGACCCAGTACTTC
TRBV28	-	TRBJ2-7	-	CASGGRLGEQYF	TGTGCCAGCGGGGGGCGCCTTGGCGAGCAGTACTTC
TRBV30	TRBD1	TRBJ2-5	-	CAWKRDSLGTQYF	TGTGCCTGGAAAAGGGACAGTCTCGGGACCCAGTACTTC
TRBV20-1	-	TRBJ2-3	-	CSASRVDTQYF	TGCAGTGCTAGTAGGGTGGATACGCAGTATTTT
TRBV5-4	TRBD2	TRBJ2-7	-	CASSLTSGRRYEQYF	TGTGCCAGCAGCTTGACTAGCGGGAGGAGGTACGAGCAGTACTTC
TRBV9	-	TRBJ2-1	once	CASSAGISYNEQFF	TGTGCCAGCAGCGCGGGGATCTCCTACAATGAGCAGTTCTTC
TRBV29-1	-	TRBJ1-2	-	CSVETIGKASDGYTF	TGCAGCGTTGAAACTATCGGGAAGGCGTCAGATGGCTACACCTTC
TRBV30	-	TRBJ2-4	-	CAWGIRERNIQYF	TGTGCCTGGGGCATCCGGGAGAGAAACATTCAGTACTTC
TRBV27	TRBD2	TRBJ2-3	-	CASSRAGDFDTQYF	TGTGCCAGCAGTAGAGCGGGAGATTTTGATACGCAGTATTTT
TRBV29-1	TRBD1	TRBJ2-5	-	CSAQGFQETQYF	TGCAGCGCACAGGGGTTCCAAGAGACCCAGTACTTC
TRBV7-9	TRBD2	TRBJ2-2	-	CASSLGLASGELFF	TGTGCCAGCAGCTTAGGACTAGCGTCCGGGGAGCTGTTTTTT
TRBV28	-	TRBJ1-1	-	CASSVNTEAFF	TGTGCCAGCAGCGTGAACACTGAAGCTTTCTTT
TRBV5-6	-	TRBJ2-7	-	CASSLPSPGFSKYEQYF	TGTGCCAGCAGCTTGCCTAGTCCAGGGTTCTCAAAGTACGAGCAGTACTTC
TRBV2	-	TRBJ1-2	once	CASVPFAGDGYTF	TGTGCCAGTGTACCCTTCGCGGGGGACGGCTACACCTTC
TRBV6-5	TRBD1	TRBJ1-1	few	CASSFGQGGKNTEAFF	TGTGCCAGCAGTTTCGGACAGGGAGGGAAGAACACTGAAGCTTTCTTT
TRBV12-5	-	TRBJ1-2	-	CASGLEVALNTSGYTF	TGTGCTAGTGGTTTGGAGGTGGCACTCAACACTAGTGGCTACACCTTC
TRBV6-8	-	TRBJ1-5	once	CASSLRDKGNQPQHF	TGTGCCAGCAGTCTCCGGGACAAGGGCAATCAGCCCCAGCATTTT
TRBV10-3	TRBD2	TRBJ2-2	-	CASTAAGDTGELFF	TGTGCCTCCACGGCTGCGGGGGACACCGGGGAGCTGTTTTTT